The clone carrying this TCR beta chain occurred a few times. Its antigen is not known. The source of the sample is a study of beta chain features in type 1 diabetes. Study-level findings and limits: The study notes PCR might favor shorter templates equally in patients and controls. There was a moderate but significant shortening of TCRB CDR3s in all four CD4+ subsets of Type 1 diabetes patients. A greater similarity of naive, central memory and Treg TCRB repertoires was seen among patients than among healthy donors.

What was sequenced were expressed TCRB transcripts, since all of the isolated RNA had been reverse transcribed. About 3.7 million reads on average were seen across naive, central memory and regulatory T cell samples. The protocol was immunoSEQ multiplex PCR, while the TCRdb copy is restricted to in-frame clones and leaves out a portion. The table includes 600,000 to 700,000 clones, 9.5% to 15% detected once. CDR3 length: 15 residues. Germline loops: CDR1 MNHEY, CDR2 SVGAGI. With 1 base removed from V and 3 bases from J, the gap between germline ends came to 9 bases. Via CD45RO/CCR7/CD25/CD127/CD95/CD27, cells of the CD4+ naive, central memory, regulatory and stem cell-like memory subsets were sorted.

The rearrangement uses TRBV6-5 and TRBJ1-4; D is uncertain. The TCR comes from a man aged 30 to 39 with type 1 diabetes. What was sequenced was naive CD4+ T cells from blood. CDR3 protein: CASSYLSAPNEKLFF. CDR3 sequence (DNA): TGTGCCAGCAGTTACTTATCTGCTCCTAATGAAAAACTGTTTTTT.